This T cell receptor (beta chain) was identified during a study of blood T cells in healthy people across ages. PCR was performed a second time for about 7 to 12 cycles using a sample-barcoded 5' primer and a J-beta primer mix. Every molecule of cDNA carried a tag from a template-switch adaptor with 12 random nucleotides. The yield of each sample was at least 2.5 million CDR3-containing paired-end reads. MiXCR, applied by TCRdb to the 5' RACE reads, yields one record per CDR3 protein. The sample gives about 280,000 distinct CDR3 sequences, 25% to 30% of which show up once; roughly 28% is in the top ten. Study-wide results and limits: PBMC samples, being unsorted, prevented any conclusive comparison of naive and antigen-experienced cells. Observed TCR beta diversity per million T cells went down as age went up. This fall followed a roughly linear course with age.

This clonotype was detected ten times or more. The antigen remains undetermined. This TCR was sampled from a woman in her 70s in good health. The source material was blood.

The CDR3, as DNA: TGCAGTGCTAGAGATCCTCGCTACGACATGAACACTGAAGCTTTCTTT. Amino acid sequence: CSARDPRYDMNTEAFF. The rearrangement uses TRBV20-1 and TRBJ1-1, with D unresolved. Trimming pared 0 bases from V and 0 bases from J, leaving 14 bases between. The CDR3 totals 16 residues. CDR1 is DFQATT and CDR2 is SNEGSKA in the germline V gene (reference sequence).